This T cell receptor beta chain emerged from a study of OX40 agonist ivuxolimab in advanced cancers. Concerning this clone: Antigen unknown.

Study outcomes and limitations: Clonal expansion was seen in CD4+ and CD8+ blood T cells by week 6 at 0.1 to 3.0 mg/kg. Also showing low normalized T-cell clonal expansion were some of the nonresponders.

Produced via immunoSEQ multiplex PCR; TCRdb's table is partial and in-frame only. The profile shows about 74,000 clones, more than 75% of them singletons. Germline-derived CDR1 and CDR2 are SNHLY and FYNNEI. The CDR3 extends over 15 amino acids. Trimming cost V 11 bases and J 5 bases; bases outside gene matches: 13. This material consisted of CD4+ or CD8+ T cells sorted from blood, taken in a trial of the OX40 agonist ivuxolimab. The chain employs TRBV2 and TRBJ2-5, with TRBD1 matching 11 bases. The TCR comes from an adult with an advanced solid tumor such as melanoma, head and neck, liver or kidney cancer. This CDR3 reads CAGKKRTGGGETQYF. The CDR3 DNA reads TGTGCCGGAAAAAAACGGACAGGGGGCGGTGAGACCCAGTACTTC.